The sequence of this T cell receptor (beta chain) was determined in a study of shared clonotypes between healthy human individuals (dated by TCRdb to the early 2020s). Regarding the study in general: A few men and a couple of women, aged 18 to 49 years, made up the cohort. Per donor, three plates each were used for CD4 naive and CD4 memory, two for CD8 naive, and one for CD8 memory. To estimate repertoire size and how much clonotypes are shared between individuals, the study performed deep sequencing of blood TCR repertoires from a few healthy adults. Libraries were prepared and TCR repertoires were sequenced by different laboratories using diverse techniques, in order to increase sequencing depth and limit assay-specific biases. Per donor, leukapheresis produced somewhere between about 0.85 and 8.9 billion PBMCs. Broader findings and caveats from the paper: Even with the large sequencing depth, rarefaction of the sorted-subset datasets indicated that sequencing was incomplete. Compared with non-shared clonotypes, the clonotypes found in all four sorted-subset donors had higher generation probabilities. Naive subsets generally had larger estimated clonotype richness than memory subsets. Sampling was restricted to blood, and TCR repertoires in tissue are likely to differ from TCR repertoires in blood. Because the study included a small number of donors, the genetic and exposure-history diversity represented was limited. Based on pairwise subsampling, the degree of clonotype sharing among donors was expected to be affected by sequencing depth. Across a handful of donors, roughly 5.4% of naive CD4, roughly 3.8% of naive CD8, roughly 2.3% of memory CD4, and 0.4% of memory CD8 clonotypes were shared.

This clone turned up a few times. Its binding antigen is unknown. No much larger clone exists at a distance of one base, and base qualities are not known. Using the deep immunoSEQ assay, TCR CDR3 regions were amplified from genomic DNA by multiplex PCR. Extracted genomic DNA from each cell subset was distributed evenly across all wells of several immunoSEQ 96-well plates, and each plate was treated as a replicate. For sorted subsets, 200 to 250 ng genomic DNA, equal to tens of thousands of T cell genomes, was loaded into each replicate PCR. Purified libraries were measured with a Qubit 3.0 fluorometer, size-checked on a Bioanalyzer 2100, and measured again with the KAPA Library Quantification kit. A separate single-read 150-cycle Illumina NextSeq 550 flow cell was used to sequence each immunoSEQ 96-well plate. On the authors' methods: Because the immunoSEQ output included only junctional sequences and no quality scores, the filtering could not be the same as the filtering used for full-length reads. Sequences were annotated with PyIR, a Python wrapper for IgBLAST v1.9, using IMGT germline references to assign V/J genes and CDR3. Any read was removed if the V/J assignment was weak (E-value above 1e-6), the CDR3 was missing, or the read contained stop codons, out-of-frame junctions, or ambiguous translated residues. V3J clonotypes were defined as sequences sharing an identical inferred V gene, J gene, and CDR3 amino acid sequence. To compute the percentage overlap between repertoires, the number of shared unique clonotypes was divided by the size of the smaller repertoire. Richness of each repertoire was evaluated using RTK rarefaction, the Chao1 estimator, and Recon v2.1 estimates of unobserved clonotypes. Generation probabilities were computed with OLGA for all TCRbeta clonotypes obtained by the gDNA method from a handful of donors. TCRdb obtained this table from immuneACCESS and retained in-frame rearrangements with V and J assigned. These tables miss some clones; where compared with another copy, unresolved V genes account for less than half of the shortfall, and the remainder is unexplained. The DNA gave D and trimming, while V, J and clone size come from that table. This sample holds hundreds of thousands of clones; 60% to 75% were observed only once. The ten biggest clones cover about 1.8% of the sample.

The donors were healthy, HIV-negative adults who had no recently reported acute infections or vaccinations. Every donor was a Caucasian adult living in Nashville, Tennessee, USA. Magnetic negative selection was used to enrich CD4+ T cells, after which naive cells were positively selected on CD45RA and the negative fraction became the memory subset. Blood was collected by leukapheresis, and PBMCs were isolated by Ficoll-Histopaque density gradient centrifugation and then cryopreserved in liquid nitrogen vapor phase. Analytical flow cytometry was used to check the purity and quantity of every magnetically sorted T cell population. Each sorted fraction had its genomic DNA isolated and then quantified by UV absorbance on a Nanodrop 2000c. V gives up 1 base and J gives up 7 bases, and the segment between their germline ends measures 2 bases. Reading from cysteine to phenylalanine, the CDR3 counts 11 amino acids. Only the CDR3 region is kept as DNA, spanning 33 bases read in frame from base 1. CDR1 and CDR2 were assigned from the germline V gene as SGHVS and FQNEAQ.

Sequenced material: memory CD4+ T cells sorted from blood. Explained via the paper, the cell subset or site label denotes: CD45RA-negative fraction. The chain couples TRBV7-8 to TRBJ1-3, with the identity of the D gene unclear. This clonotype was sampled from a young woman in good health. The sequence in DNA is TGTGCCAGCAGCTTAGGGAACACCATATATTTT. It codes for CASSLGNTIYF. The full variable domain, with segments outside the CDR3 supplied by the reference TRBV7-8 and TRBJ1-3 proteins, appears as GAGVSQSPRYKVAKRGQDVALRCDPISGHVSLFWYQQALGQGPEFLTYFQNEAQLDKSGLPSDRFFAERPEGSVSTLKIQRTQQEDSAVYLCASSLGNTIYFGEGSWLTVV.